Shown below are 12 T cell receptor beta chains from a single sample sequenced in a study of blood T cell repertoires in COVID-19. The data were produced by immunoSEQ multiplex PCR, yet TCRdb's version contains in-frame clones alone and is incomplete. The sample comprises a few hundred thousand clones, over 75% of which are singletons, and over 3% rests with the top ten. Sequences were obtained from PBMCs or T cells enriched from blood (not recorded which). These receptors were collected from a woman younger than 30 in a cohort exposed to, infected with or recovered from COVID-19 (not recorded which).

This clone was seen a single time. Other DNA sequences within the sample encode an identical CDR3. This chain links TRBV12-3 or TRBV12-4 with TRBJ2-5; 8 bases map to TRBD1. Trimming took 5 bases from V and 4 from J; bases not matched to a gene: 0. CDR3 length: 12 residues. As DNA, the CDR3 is TGTGCCAGCAGTACAGGGGGAGAGACCCAGTACTTC. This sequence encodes CASSTGGETQYF.

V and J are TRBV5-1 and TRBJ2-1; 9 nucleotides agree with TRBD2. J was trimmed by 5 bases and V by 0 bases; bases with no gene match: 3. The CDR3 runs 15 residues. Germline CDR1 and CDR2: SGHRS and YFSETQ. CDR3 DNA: TGCGCCAGCAGCTTGGGTAGCGGGAGACACAATGAGCAGTTCTTC. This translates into CASSLGSGRHNEQFF.

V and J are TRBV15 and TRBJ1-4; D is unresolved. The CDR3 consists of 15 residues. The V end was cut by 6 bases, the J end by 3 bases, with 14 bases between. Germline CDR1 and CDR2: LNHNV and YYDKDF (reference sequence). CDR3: CATSSPGLSNEKLFF. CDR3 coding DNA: TGTGCCACCAGTAGCCCGGGGTTGTCTAATGAAAAACTGTTTTTT.

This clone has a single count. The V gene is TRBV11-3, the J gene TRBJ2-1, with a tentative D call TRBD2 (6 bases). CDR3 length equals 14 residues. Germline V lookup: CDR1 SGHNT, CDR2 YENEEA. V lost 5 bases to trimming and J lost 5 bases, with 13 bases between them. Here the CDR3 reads CASSLGTWNNEQFF. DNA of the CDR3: TGTGCCAGCAGCCTGGGGACTTGGAACAATGAGCAGTTCTTC. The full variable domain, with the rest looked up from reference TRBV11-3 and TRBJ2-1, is EAGVVQSPRYKIIEKKQPVAFWCNPISGHNTLYWYLQNLGQGPELLIRYENEEAVDDSQLPKDRFSAERLKGVDSTLKIQPAELGDSAVYLCASSLGTWNNEQFFGPGTRLTVL.

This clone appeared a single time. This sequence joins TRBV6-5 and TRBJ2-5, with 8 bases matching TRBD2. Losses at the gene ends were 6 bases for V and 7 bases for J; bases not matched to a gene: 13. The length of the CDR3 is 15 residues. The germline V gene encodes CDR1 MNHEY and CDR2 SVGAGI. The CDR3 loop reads CASSPRGGREGTQYF. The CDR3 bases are TGTGCCAGCAGCCCCCGGGGGGGGCGCGAGGGGACCCAGTACTTC.

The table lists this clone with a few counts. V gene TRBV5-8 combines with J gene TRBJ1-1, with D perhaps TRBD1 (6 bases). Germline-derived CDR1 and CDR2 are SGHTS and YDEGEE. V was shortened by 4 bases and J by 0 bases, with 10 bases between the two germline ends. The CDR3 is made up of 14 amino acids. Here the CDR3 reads CASSRQVMNTEAFF. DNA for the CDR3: TGTGCCAGCAGCCGACAGGTAATGAACACTGAAGCTTTCTTT.

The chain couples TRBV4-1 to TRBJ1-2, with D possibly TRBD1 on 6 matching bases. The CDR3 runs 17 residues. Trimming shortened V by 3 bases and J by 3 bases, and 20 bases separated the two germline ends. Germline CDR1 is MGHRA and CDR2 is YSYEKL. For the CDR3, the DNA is TGCGCCAGCAGCCACCAAACTACAGGGCTAACGGACTATGGCTACACCTTC. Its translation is CASSHQTTGLTDYGYTF.

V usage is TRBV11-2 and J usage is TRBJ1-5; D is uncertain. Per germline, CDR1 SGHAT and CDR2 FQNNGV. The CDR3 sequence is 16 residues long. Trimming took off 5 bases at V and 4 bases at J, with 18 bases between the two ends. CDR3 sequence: CASSPSWGSGNQPQHF. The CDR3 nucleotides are TGTGCCAGCAGCCCAAGCTGGGGATCGGGGAATCAGCCCCAGCATTTT.

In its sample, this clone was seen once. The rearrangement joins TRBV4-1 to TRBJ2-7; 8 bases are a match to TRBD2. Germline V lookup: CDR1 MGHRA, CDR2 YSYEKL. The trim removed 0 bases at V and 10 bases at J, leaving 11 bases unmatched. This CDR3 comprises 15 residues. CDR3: CASSQDLSGGAPQYF. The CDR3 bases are TGCGCCAGCAGCCAAGATCTCAGCGGGGGCGCCCCCCAGTACTTC.

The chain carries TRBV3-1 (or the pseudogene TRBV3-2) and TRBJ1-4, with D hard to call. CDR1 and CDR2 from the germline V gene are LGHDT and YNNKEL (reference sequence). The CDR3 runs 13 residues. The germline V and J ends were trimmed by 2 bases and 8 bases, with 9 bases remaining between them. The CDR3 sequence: CASSQNTGEKLFF. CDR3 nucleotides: TGTGCCAGCAGCCAAAATACGGGAGAAAAACTGTTTTTT.

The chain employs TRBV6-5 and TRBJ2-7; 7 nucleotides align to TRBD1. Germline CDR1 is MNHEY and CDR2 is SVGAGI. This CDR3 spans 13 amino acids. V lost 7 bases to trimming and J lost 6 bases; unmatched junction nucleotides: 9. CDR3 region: CASTNLRGSEQYF. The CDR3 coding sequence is TGTGCCAGCACTAACCTCAGGGGGTCCGAGCAGTACTTC.

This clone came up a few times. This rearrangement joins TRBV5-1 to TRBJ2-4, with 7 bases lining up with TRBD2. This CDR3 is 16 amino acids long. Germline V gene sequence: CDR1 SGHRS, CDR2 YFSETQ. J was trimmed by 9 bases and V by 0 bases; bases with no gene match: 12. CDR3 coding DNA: TGCGCCAGCAGCTTGGAGGGCAGGGAAGGGGAGGGCATTCAGTACTTC. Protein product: CASSLEGREGEGIQYF.